Shown below are 6 T cell receptor beta chains from a single sample sequenced in a study of blood T cell repertoires in COVID-19. The table came from immunoSEQ multiplex PCR; TCRdb's copy has only in-frame clones and leaves some out. The data contain under 350,000 clones, roughly 90% of them singletons. The source material was peripheral blood. The receptors come from a woman aged 25-40 years with COVID-19, enrolled during active disease.

The chain joins TRBV24-1 to TRBJ2-2; 8 nucleotides match TRBD1. This CDR3 is built from 15 residues. The V gene's germline CDR1 is KGHDR and CDR2 SFDVKD. Trimming at V came to 3 bases and at J to 8 bases, leaving 7 bases not matched to a gene. CDR3 DNA sequence: TGTGCCACCAGTGATCCGGGACAGGTGGCGGGGGAGCTGTTTTTT. Protein: CATSDPGQVAGELFF.

The chain joins TRBV2 to TRBJ2-7; 9 bases map to TRBD2. The CDR3 has 13 amino acids. Trimming took 8 bases from V and 1 from J; bases not matched to a gene: 3. The V gene's germline CDR1 is SNHLY and CDR2 FYNNEI. CDR3 bases: TGTGCCAGCCGACTAGCGGTGTCCTACGAGCAGTACTTC. As protein: CASRLAVSYEQYF.

The chain couples TRBV5-1 to TRBJ1-6; a weak D match, TRBD1 (6 bases). Germline V gene sequence: CDR1 SGHRS, CDR2 YFSETQ. Deletions cut 4 bases from V and 10 bases from J, with 21 bases between. The CDR3 is made up of 16 amino acids. The DNA for the CDR3 is TGCGCCAGCAGCGCCAATACAGGGTTGGATCCGTCACCCCTCCACTTT. This translates into CASSANTGLDPSPLHF.

The gene calls are TRBV19 and TRBJ1-1; D perhaps matches TRBD1 (6 bases). V was shortened by 5 bases and J by 3 bases, with 13 bases between the two germline ends. The CDR3 has 14 residues. Per germline, CDR1 LNHDA and CDR2 SQIVND (reference sequence). The CDR3 here is CASSRTRGYTEAFF. The CDR3 nucleotides read TGTGCCAGTAGTCGGACCAGGGGTTACACTGAAGCTTTCTTT.

V usage is TRBV21-1 and J usage is TRBJ1-6. TRBV21-1 is assigned pseudogene status. CDR3 length equals 17 residues. The CDR3 here is CASSKAQRELHNSPLHF. For the CDR3, the DNA is TGTGCCAGCAGCAAAGCGCAGAGGGAGCTCCATAATTCACCCCTCCACTTT.

The chain joins TRBV3-1 (or the pseudogene TRBV3-2) to TRBJ1-1; D is perhaps TRBD1 (5 bases). With 0 bases removed from V and 4 bases from J, the gap between germline ends came to 6 bases. Germline-derived CDR1 and CDR2 are LGHDT and YNNKEL (reference sequence). The CDR3 loop spans 13 amino acids. CDR3 in DNA: TGTGCCAGCAGCCAAGAGACAGTCACTGAAGCTTTCTTT. It specifies CASSQETVTEAFF.